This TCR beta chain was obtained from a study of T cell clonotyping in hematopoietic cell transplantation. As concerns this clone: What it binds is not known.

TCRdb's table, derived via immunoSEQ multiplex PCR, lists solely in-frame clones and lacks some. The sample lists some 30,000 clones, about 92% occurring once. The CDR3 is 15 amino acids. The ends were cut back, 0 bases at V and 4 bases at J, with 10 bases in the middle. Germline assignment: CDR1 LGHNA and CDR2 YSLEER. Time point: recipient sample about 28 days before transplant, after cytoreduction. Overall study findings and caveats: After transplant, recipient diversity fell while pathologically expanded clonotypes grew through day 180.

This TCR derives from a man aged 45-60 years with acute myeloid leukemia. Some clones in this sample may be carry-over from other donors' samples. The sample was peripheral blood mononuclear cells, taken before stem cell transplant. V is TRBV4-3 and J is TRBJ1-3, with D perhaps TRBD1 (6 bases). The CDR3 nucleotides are TGCGCCAGCAGCCAAGATAAGCAGGGGGGAAACACCATATATTTT. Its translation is CASSQDKQGGNTIYF.